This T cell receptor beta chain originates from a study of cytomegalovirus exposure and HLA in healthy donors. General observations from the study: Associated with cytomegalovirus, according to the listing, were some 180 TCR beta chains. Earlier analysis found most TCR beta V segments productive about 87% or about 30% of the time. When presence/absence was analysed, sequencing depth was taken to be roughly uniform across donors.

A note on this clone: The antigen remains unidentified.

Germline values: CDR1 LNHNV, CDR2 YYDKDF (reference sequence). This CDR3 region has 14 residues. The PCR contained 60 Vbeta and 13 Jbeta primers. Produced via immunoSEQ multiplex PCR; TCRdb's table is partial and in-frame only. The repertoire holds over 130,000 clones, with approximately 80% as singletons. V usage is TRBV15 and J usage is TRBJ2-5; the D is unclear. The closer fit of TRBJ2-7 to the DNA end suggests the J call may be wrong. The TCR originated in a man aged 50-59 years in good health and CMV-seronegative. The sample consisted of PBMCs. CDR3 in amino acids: CATSRERQNYEQYF. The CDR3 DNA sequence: TGTGCCACCAGCAGAGAGAGGCAGAACTACGAGCAGTACTTC.